This entry concerns a single T cell receptor (beta chain). Its antigen remains unknown. The germline CDR1 and CDR2 sequences are MNHEY and SMNVEV (reference sequence). Deletions cut 8 bases from V and 0 bases from J, with 11 bases between. This CDR3 is 15 amino acids long. The sample belongs to a study of cytotoxic CD8 clonotypes in ibrutinib-treated CLL. Study-level findings and limits: Public clonotypes proved infrequent, and on treatment they shrank or remained steady.

Libraries were prepared by immunoSEQ multiplex PCR; TCRdb keeps only in-frame clonotypes and omits some of them. Here the sample spans approximately 340,000 clones, roughly 71% being singletons. The chain couples TRBV27 to TRBJ2-6; no reliable D call. This receptor was taken from a human donor with chronic lymphocytic leukemia. The sample was PBMCs, taken after 36 months of ibrutinib treatment. CDR3 residues: CASGRWDSGANVLTF. DNA of the CDR3: TGTGCCAGCGGACGTTGGGACTCTGGGGCCAACGTCCTGACTTTC.